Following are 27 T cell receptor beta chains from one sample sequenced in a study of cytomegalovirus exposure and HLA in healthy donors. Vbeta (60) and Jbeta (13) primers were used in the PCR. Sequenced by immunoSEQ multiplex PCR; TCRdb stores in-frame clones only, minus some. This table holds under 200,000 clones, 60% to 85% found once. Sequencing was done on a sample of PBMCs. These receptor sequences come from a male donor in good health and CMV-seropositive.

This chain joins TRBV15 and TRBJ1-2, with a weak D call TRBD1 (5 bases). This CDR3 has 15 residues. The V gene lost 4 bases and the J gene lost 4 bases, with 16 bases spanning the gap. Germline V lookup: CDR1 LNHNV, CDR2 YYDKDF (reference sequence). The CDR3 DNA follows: TGTGCCACCAGCACGGGGGTATCGAGGACCTATGGCTACACCTTC. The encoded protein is CATSTGVSRTYGYTF. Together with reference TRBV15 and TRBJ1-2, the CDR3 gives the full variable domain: DAMVIQNPRYQVTQFGKPVTLSCSQTLNHNVMYWYQQKSSQAPKLLFHYYDKDFNNEADTPDNFQSRRPNTSFCFLDIRSPGLGDTAMYLCATSTGVSRTYGYTFGSGTRLTVV.

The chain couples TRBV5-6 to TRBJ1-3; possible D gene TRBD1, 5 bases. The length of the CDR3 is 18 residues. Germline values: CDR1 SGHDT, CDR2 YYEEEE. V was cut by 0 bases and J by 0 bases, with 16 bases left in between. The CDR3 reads CASSLAASRTRSGNTIYF. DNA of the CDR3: TGTGCCAGCAGCTTGGCCGCGTCTAGGACACGCTCTGGAAACACCATATATTTT.

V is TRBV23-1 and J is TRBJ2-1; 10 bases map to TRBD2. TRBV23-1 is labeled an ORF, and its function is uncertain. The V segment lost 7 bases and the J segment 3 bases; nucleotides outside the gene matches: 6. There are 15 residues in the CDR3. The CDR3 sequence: CASTYASGGYNEQFF. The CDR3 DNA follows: TGCGCCAGCACCTACGCTAGCGGGGGCTACAATGAGCAGTTCTTC.

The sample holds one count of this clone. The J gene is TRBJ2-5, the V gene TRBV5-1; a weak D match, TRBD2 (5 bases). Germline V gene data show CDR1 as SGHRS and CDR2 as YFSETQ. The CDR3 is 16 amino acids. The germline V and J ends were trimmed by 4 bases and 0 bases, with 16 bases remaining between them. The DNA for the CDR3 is TGCGCCAGCAGCCGTGAGGGCGGGCGGTACCAAGAGACCCAGTACTTC. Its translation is CASSREGGRYQETQYF.

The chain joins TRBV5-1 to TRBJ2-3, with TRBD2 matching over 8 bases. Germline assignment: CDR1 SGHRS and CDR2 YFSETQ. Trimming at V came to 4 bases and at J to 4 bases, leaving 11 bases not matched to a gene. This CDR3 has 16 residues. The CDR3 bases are TGCGCCAGCAGCCCCTCTCCTGGGCGGGGGGCAGATACGCAGTATTTT. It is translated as CASSPSPGRGADTQYF.

The CDR3 here is CASSPDRGEQYF. Here the CDR3 DNA reads TGTGCCAGCAGTCCCGACAGGGGCGAGCAGTACTTC. The chain links TRBV2 to TRBJ2-5; the match to TRBD1 covers 8 bases. The DNA end lines up better with TRBJ2-7; the J call may be wrong. This CDR3 contains 12 residues. The germline CDR1 and CDR2 sequences are SNHLY and FYNNEI.

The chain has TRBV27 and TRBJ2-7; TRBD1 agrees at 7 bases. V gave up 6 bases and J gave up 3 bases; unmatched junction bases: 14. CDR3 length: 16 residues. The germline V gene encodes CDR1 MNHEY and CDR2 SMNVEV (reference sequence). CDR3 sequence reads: CASRPMGQTLSYEQYF. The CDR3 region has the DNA TGTGCCAGCAGGCCTATGGGACAGACTTTAAGCTACGAGCAGTACTTC.

CDR3 DNA: TGTGCCAGCAGTGACCAGCGGGGCCTCACAGATACGCAGTATTTT. It codes for CASSDQRGLTDTQYF. V usage is TRBV2 and J usage is TRBJ2-3, with TRBD2 matching 7 bases. V lost 3 bases to trimming and J lost 2 bases; unmatched junction nucleotides: 5. CDR1 and CDR2 (germline): SNHLY, FYNNEI. The CDR3 runs 15 residues.

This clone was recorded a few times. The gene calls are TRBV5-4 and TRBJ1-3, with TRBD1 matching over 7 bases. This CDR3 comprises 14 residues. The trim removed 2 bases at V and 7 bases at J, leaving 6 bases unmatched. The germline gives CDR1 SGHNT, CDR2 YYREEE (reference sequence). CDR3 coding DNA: TGTGCCAGCAGCTTTGGCGGCAGGGGGAACACCATATATTTT. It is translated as CASSFGGRGNTIYF.

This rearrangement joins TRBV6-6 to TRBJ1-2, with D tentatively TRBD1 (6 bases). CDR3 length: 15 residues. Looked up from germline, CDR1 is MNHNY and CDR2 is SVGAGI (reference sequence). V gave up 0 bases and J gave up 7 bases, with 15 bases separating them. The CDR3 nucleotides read TGTGCCAGCAGTTACTCATCGGGGGGGGGCTCTGGCTACACCTTC. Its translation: CASSYSSGGGSGYTF.

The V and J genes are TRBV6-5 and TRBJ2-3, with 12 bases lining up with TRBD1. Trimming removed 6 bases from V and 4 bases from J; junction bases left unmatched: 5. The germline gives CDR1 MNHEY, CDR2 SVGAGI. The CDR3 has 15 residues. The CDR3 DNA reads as TGTGCCAGCAGCAAAGGGACAGGGGGCCCAGATACGCAGTATTTT. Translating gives CASSKGTGGPDTQYF.

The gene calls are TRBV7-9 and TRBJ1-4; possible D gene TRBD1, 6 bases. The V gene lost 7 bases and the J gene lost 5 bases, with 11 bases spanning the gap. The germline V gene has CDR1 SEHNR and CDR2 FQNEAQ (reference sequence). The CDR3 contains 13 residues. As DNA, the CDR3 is TGTGCCAGCACGACAGGCCTCAATGAAAAACTGTTTTTT. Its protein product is CASTTGLNEKLFF.

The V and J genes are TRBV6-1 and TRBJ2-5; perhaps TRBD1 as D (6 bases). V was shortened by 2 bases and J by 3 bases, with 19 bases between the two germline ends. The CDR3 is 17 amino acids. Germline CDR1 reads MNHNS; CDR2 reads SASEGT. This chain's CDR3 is CASSEILGAKLEETQYF. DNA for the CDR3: TGTGCCAGCAGTGAAATCTTGGGGGCAAAACTCGAAGAGACCCAGTACTTC.

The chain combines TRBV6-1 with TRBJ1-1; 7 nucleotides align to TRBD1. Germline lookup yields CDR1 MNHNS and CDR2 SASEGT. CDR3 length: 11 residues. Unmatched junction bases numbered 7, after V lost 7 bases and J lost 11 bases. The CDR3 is CASNRGGDAFF. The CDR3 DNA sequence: TGTGCCAGCAACAGGGGTGGGGACGCTTTCTTT.

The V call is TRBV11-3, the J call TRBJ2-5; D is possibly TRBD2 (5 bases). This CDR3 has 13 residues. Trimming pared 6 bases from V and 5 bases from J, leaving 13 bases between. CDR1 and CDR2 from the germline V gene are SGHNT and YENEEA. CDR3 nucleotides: TGTGCCAGCAGTCCCAGCCGAGGGGAGACCCAGTACTTC. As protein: CASSPSRGETQYF.

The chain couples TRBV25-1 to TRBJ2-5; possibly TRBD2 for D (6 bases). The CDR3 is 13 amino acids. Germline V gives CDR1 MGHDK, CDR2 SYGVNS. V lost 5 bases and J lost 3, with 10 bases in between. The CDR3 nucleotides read TGTGCCAGCAGTCGGCGGGGAGAAGAGACCCAGTACTTC. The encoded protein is CASSRRGEETQYF.

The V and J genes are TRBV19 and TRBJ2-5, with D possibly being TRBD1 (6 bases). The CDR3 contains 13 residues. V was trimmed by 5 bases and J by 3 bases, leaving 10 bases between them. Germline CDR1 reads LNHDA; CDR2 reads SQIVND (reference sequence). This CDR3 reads CASSRQVEETQYF. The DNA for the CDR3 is TGTGCCAGTAGTCGACAGGTTGAAGAGACCCAGTACTTC.

The CDR3 region has the DNA TGCGCCAGCAGCTTGGCGGGGGGCCAATACAATGAGCAGTTCTTC. Amino acid sequence: CASSLAGGQYNEQFF. This rearrangement joins TRBV5-1 to TRBJ2-1; perhaps TRBD2 as D (7 bases). Germline values: CDR1 SGHRS, CDR2 YFSETQ. The CDR3 consists of 15 residues. Trimming pared 0 bases from V and 4 bases from J, leaving 11 bases between. Together with reference TRBV5-1 and TRBJ2-1, the CDR3 gives the full variable domain: KAGVTQTPRYLIKTRGQQVTLSCSPISGHRSVSWYQQTPGQGLQFLFEYFSETQRNKGNFPGRFSGRQFSNSRSEMNVSTLELGDSALYLCASSLAGGQYNEQFFGPGTRLTVL.

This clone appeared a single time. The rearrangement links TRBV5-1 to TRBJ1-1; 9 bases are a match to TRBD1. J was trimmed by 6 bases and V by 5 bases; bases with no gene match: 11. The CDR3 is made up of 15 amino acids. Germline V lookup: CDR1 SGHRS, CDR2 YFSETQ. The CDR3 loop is CASRIGTGRPAEAFF. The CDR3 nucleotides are TGCGCCAGCAGAATCGGGACAGGGAGACCGGCTGAAGCTTTCTTT.

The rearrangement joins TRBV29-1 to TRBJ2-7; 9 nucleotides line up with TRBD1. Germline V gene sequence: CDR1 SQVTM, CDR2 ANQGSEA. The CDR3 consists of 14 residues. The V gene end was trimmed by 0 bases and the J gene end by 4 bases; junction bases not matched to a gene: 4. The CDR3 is CSVEDGQGTYEQYF. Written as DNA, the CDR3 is TGCAGCGTTGAAGATGGACAGGGGACGTACGAGCAGTACTTC.

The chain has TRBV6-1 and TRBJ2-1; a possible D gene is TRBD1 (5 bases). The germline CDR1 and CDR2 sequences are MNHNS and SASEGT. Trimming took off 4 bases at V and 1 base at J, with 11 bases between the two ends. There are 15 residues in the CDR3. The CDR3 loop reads CASSVGLESYNEQFF. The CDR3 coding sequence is TGTGCCAGCAGTGTGGGGCTAGAGTCCTACAATGAGCAGTTCTTC.

The CDR3 protein is CASSYEASHPETQYF. The CDR3 region has the DNA TGTGCCAGCAGTTATGAGGCTAGCCATCCAGAGACCCAGTACTTC. This chain uses TRBV6-5 with TRBJ2-5; D possibly corresponds to TRBD2 (5 bases). Germline-derived CDR1 and CDR2 are MNHEY and SVGAGI. This CDR3 comprises 15 residues. V was pared by 3 bases and J by 4 bases, with 15 bases between.

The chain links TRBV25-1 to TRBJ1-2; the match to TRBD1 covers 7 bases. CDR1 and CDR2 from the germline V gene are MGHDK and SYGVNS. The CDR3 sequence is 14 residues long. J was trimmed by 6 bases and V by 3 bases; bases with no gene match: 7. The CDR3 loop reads CASSDGGDRDGYTF. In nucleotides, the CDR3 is TGTGCCAGCAGTGACGGGGGCGACAGGGATGGCTACACCTTC.

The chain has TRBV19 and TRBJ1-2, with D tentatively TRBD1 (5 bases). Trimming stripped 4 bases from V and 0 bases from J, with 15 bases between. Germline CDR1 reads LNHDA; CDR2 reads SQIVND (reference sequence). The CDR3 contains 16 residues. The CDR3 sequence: CASSRRWTDTNYGYTF. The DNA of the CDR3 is TGTGCCAGTAGTAGGCGATGGACGGACACTAACTATGGCTACACCTTC.

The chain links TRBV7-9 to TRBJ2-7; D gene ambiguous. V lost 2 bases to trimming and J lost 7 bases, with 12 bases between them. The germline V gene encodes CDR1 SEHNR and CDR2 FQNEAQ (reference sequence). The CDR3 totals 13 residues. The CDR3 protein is CASSLTLNSEQYF. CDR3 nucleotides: TGTGCCAGCAGCTTAACTCTTAACAGTGAGCAGTACTTC. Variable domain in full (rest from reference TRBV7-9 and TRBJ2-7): DTGVSQNPRHKITKRGQNVTFRCDPISEHNRLYWYRQTLGQGPEFLTYFQNEAQLEKSRLLSDRFSAERPKGSFSTLEIQRTEQGDSAMYLCASSLTLNSEQYFGPGTRLTVT.

The CDR3 spells CASSPQYNEQFF. DNA of the CDR3: TGTGCCAGCAGCCCTCAGTACAATGAGCAGTTCTTC. The chain combines TRBV13 with TRBJ2-1, with D hard to call. With 5 bases removed from V and 4 bases from J, the gap between germline ends came to 6 bases. The CDR3 has 12 residues. Germline-derived CDR1 and CDR2 are PRHDT and FYEKMQ (reference sequence).

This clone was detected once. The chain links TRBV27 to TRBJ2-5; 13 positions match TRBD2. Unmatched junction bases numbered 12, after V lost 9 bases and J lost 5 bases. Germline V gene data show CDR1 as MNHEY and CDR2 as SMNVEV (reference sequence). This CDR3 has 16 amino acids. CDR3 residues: CASLSTSGGARETQYF. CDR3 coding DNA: TGTGCCAGTCTTTCAACTAGCGGGGGGGCCCGGGAGACCCAGTACTTC.